Sequencing of this T cell receptor (beta chain) was carried out in a study of PD-L1 blockade in urothelial cancer. For the study at large: Most of the roughly 30 patients were men whose urothelial cancer was bladder-origin.

This CDR3 region has 12 residues. Germline V lookup: CDR1 MDHEN, CDR2 SYDVKM. V lost 3 bases and J 6 bases, leaving 7 bases between the germline ends. TCRdb's table, derived via immunoSEQ multiplex PCR, lists solely in-frame clones and lacks some. Seen here are approximately 100,000 clones, 70% to 85% observed once, and the top ten hold 2% to 3%. In the case of this clone: Other DNA sequences of this sample code for an identical CDR3.

The chain is built from TRBV28 and TRBJ2-3; the D gene is possibly TRBD1 (5 bases). Sequenced here: PBMCs, sampled around atezolizumab (anti-PD-L1) treatment. The sequence was collected from a man aged 50-60 years with urothelial cancer. The CDR3 DNA reads as TGTGCCAGCAGTTTGGGGCCGGATACGCAGTATTTT. The encoded protein is CASSLGPDTQYF.